Listed here are 26 T cell receptor beta chains from one sample, sequenced in a study of T-cell memory formation after mild COVID-19. In TCRdb, the 5' RACE reads were re-called with MiXCR into one record per CDR3 protein. The table lists 400,000 or so distinct CDR3 sequences, around 20% of them singletons. What was sequenced was PBMCs or a T cell subset sorted from them (not recorded which). Receptors originate from an adult woman who had mild COVID-19 (a few samples of this study predate the infection). Cell type and time point are not known.

The CDR3 loop reads CASRRGQGAGYGYTF. CDR3 coding DNA: TGTGCCAGCAGAAGGGGACAGGGGGCGGGCTATGGCTACACCTTC. V is TRBV6-5 and J is TRBJ1-2; TRBD1 matches at 12 bases. V was clipped by 6 bases and J by 4 bases; unmatched bases: 6. The V gene's germline CDR1 is MNHEY and CDR2 SVGAGI. This CDR3 spans 15 amino acids.

The chain is built from TRBV10-3 and TRBJ2-1; 10 nucleotides line up with TRBD1. V lost 8 bases to trimming and J lost 8 bases; unmatched junction nucleotides: 9. The CDR3 is 14 residues long. Germline V gene data show CDR1 as ENHRY and CDR2 as SYGVKD. In nucleotides, the CDR3 is TGTGCCATCTTCTCCGGGACAGGGGATGATGAGCAGTTCTTC. Its translation: CAIFSGTGDDEQFF.

This chain uses TRBV6-5 with TRBJ1-1; 10 nucleotides match TRBD1. CDR3 size: 15 residues. CDR1 is MNHEY, CDR2 SVGAGI, per germline. With 5 bases clipped from V and 4 bases from J, the junction kept 7 bases outside the gene matches. CDR3 sequence reads: CASSTRDRGGTEAFF. The CDR3 nucleotides read TGTGCCAGCAGTACAAGGGACAGGGGTGGCACTGAAGCTTTCTTT.

The chain couples TRBV12-3 or TRBV12-4 to TRBJ2-7; D gene ambiguous. V was pared by 5 bases and J by 2 bases, with 10 bases between. The CDR3 length is 13 residues. The CDR3 is CASSLKVPYEQYF. The CDR3 DNA sequence: TGTGCCAGCAGTCTGAAGGTACCCTACGAGCAGTACTTC.

There are a few counts of this clonotype. The gene calls are TRBV5-4 and TRBJ2-7, with TRBD2 matching 12 bases. With V trimmed by 2 bases and J by 5 bases, 11 bases remained unmatched. Looked up from germline, CDR1 is SGHNT and CDR2 is YYREEE (reference sequence). The length of the CDR3 is 17 residues. CDR3 sequence: CASSFGGASGGAHEQYF. The CDR3 DNA reads as TGTGCCAGCAGCTTTGGGGGCGCTAGCGGGGGGGCCCACGAGCAGTACTTC.

This clonotype was seen more than once but under ten times. The rearrangement joins TRBV20-1 to TRBJ2-5; perhaps TRBD1 as D (6 bases). Germline V gives CDR1 DFQATT, CDR2 SNEGSKA (reference sequence). This CDR3 comprises 14 residues. Trimming stripped 5 bases from V and 5 bases from J, with 18 bases between. The CDR3 protein is CSARRNQGLETQYF. As DNA, the CDR3 is TGCAGTGCTCGGAGGAATCAGGGGCTGGAGACCCAGTACTTC.

V and J are TRBV18 and TRBJ2-7; TRBD1 matches 7 bases. Germline CDR1 is KGHSH and CDR2 is LQKENI. The junction had 10 bases not matched to a gene; V was cut back by 3 bases and J by 5 bases. The CDR3 sequence is 15 residues long. CDR3 nucleotides: TGTGCCAGCTCACCCATGACAGGGAAGGTCCACGAGCAGTACTTC. Its translation: CASSPMTGKVHEQYF.

The chain has TRBV19 and TRBJ2-2; D may be TRBD2 (6 bases). CDR1 is LNHDA and CDR2 is SQIVND in the germline V gene (reference sequence). With 5 bases removed from V and 5 bases from J, the gap between germline ends came to 15 bases. This CDR3 has 15 amino acids. The CDR3 DNA follows: TGTGCCAGTAGTGTCGCCCTGGAGGGTACCGGGGAGCTGTTTTTT. Residues: CASSVALEGTGELFF.

The table lists this clonotype with a few counts. This chain links TRBV10-3 with TRBJ2-7; no definite D call. Trimming left V 2 bases short and J 2 bases short, with 10 bases between. The CDR3 is 14 amino acids. CDR1 and CDR2 (germline): ENHRY, SYGVKD. The CDR3 is CAISEGVGTYEQYF. CDR3 DNA: TGTGCCATCAGTGAGGGGGTAGGGACCTACGAGCAGTACTTC.

The sample holds many counts of this clonotype. The V call is TRBV7-2, the J call TRBJ2-3; D unresolved. CDR1 SGHTA and CDR2 FQGNSA come from the germline V gene. The V gene lost 2 bases and the J gene lost 4 bases, with 4 bases spanning the gap. The CDR3 extends over 12 amino acids. For the CDR3, the DNA is TGTGCCAGCAGCTTATACGCAGATACGCAGTATTTT. It yields the protein CASSLYADTQYF.

The V call is TRBV10-3, the J call TRBJ1-5, with TRBD1 matching over 9 bases. V shed 10 bases, J shed 1 base, and the junction held 2 bases outside the gene matches. This CDR3 spans 13 amino acids. The germline CDR1 and CDR2 sequences are ENHRY and SYGVKD. DNA for the CDR3: TGTGCCACTGGGACAGGGAGCAATCAGCCCCAGCATTTT. Residues: CATGTGSNQPQHF.

The V call is TRBV6-5, the J call TRBJ1-4; no firm D call. Germline assignment: CDR1 MNHEY and CDR2 SVGAGI. V was clipped by 0 bases and J by 5 bases, with 13 bases between them. This CDR3 contains 16 residues. CDR3 DNA: TGTGCCAGCAGTTACTCAGGGCTCGGGAGGAATGAAAAACTGTTTTTT. It codes for CASSYSGLGRNEKLFF.

This clonotype was observed a handful of times. The CDR3 loop reads CASSSLRLGEQYF. CDR3 coding DNA: TGTGCCAGCAGTTCACTCCGACTCGGCGAGCAGTACTTC. The V gene is TRBV12-3 or TRBV12-4, the J gene TRBJ2-7; D not certain. The CDR3 is made up of 13 amino acids. V was shortened by 4 bases and J by 6 bases, with 13 bases between the two germline ends.

This clonotype was detected a few times. The rearrangement joins TRBV12-3 or TRBV12-4 to TRBJ1-6; 9 bases are shared with TRBD1. The CDR3 extends over 14 amino acids. V gave up 6 bases and J gave up 9 bases; unmatched junction bases: 6. The CDR3 here is CASRSGTGLSPLHF. CDR3 bases: TGTGCCAGCAGGTCCGGGACAGGGCTTTCACCCCTCCACTTT.

The V call is TRBV28, the J call TRBJ2-1; tentatively, D is TRBD1 (6 bases). V gave up 4 bases and J gave up 11 bases, with 18 bases separating them. Germline CDR1 MDHEN, CDR2 SYDVKM. There are 14 residues in the CDR3. As DNA, the CDR3 is TGTGCCAGCAGTTCCGGACAGCCCGGGTTAAAGCAGTTCTTC. It yields the protein CASSSGQPGLKQFF.

The chain is built from TRBV4-1 and TRBJ1-4; D perhaps matches TRBD1 (6 bases). The germline V gene encodes CDR1 MGHRA and CDR2 YSYEKL. V dropped 3 bases and J dropped 5 bases, with 13 bases sitting between them. This CDR3 is 15 amino acids long. The CDR3 bases are TGCGCCAGCAGCCATACAACAGGGCTAAATGAAAAACTGTTTTTT. Residues: CASSHTTGLNEKLFF.

By sample fraction, this clonotype is medium-sized. V is TRBV5-1 and J is TRBJ1-2; weak D call: TRBD1 (6 bases). Germline V lookup: CDR1 SGHRS, CDR2 YFSETQ. The V end was cut by 4 bases, the J end by 4 bases, with 20 bases between. This CDR3 spans 16 amino acids. CDR3 coding DNA: TGCGCCAGCAGCCCCGGACAGCTACTTACTTCCTATGGCTACACCTTC. Translation: CASSPGQLLTSYGYTF.

The rearrangement uses TRBV4-3 and TRBJ2-1; TRBD2 agrees at 10 bases. Germline V gene sequence: CDR1 LGHNA, CDR2 YSLEER. V was clipped by 0 bases and J by 4 bases; unmatched bases: 3. CDR3 length: 16 residues. CDR3 residues: CASSQDASGSYNEQFF. The CDR3 DNA reads TGCGCCAGCAGCCAAGACGCTAGCGGGAGTTACAATGAGCAGTTCTTC.

The chain joins TRBV4-1 to TRBJ2-7, with a tentative D call TRBD2 (7 bases). Germline-derived CDR1 and CDR2 are MGHRA and YSYEKL. This CDR3 has 15 residues. V was pared by 3 bases and J by 1 base, with 13 bases between. The CDR3, as DNA: TGCGCCAGCAGCCAGGGGAGGGACAATTCCTACGAGCAGTACTTC. It translates to CASSQGRDNSYEQYF.

This clonotype was seen more than once but under ten times. The CDR3 nucleotides are TGTGCCAGTAGTAACGGGGGGTACACAGATACGCAGTATTTT. Translated: CASSNGGYTDTQYF. The chain links TRBV19 to TRBJ2-3, with 7 bases that match TRBD2. V was clipped by 4 bases and J by 2 bases; unmatched bases: 3. Germline V gives CDR1 LNHDA, CDR2 SQIVND (reference sequence). The CDR3 runs to 14 residues.

For this clonotype: This may come from a read error, since a much larger clone is one base off. The chain couples TRBV29-1 to TRBJ2-3, with D unresolved. The germline V gene has CDR1 SQVTM and CDR2 ANQGSEA. Trimming took 4 bases from V and 2 from J, leaving 13 bases between them. The CDR3 extends over 14 amino acids. The CDR3 DNA reads TGCAGCGTTGTTTCCAGCGTCCCCACAGATACGCAGTATTTT. This sequence encodes CSVVSSVPTDTQYF.

V usage is TRBV19 and J usage is TRBJ2-6; D is possibly TRBD1 or TRBD2 (5 bases each). CDR1 and CDR2 from the germline V gene are LNHDA and SQIVND (reference sequence). V lost 0 bases, J lost 0 bases, and 24 bases lay in between. The CDR3 has 22 residues. The CDR3 nucleotides are TGTGCCAGTAGTATAGATCATTACCCCACAAAATCAGGGAGCTCTGGGGCCAACGTCCTGACTTTC. As protein: CASSIDHYPTKSGSSGANVLTF.

There are many counts of this clonotype. The J gene is TRBJ2-1, the V gene TRBV20-1; a weak D match, TRBD1 (6 bases). The CDR3 consists of 13 residues. Germline V lookup: CDR1 DFQATT, CDR2 SNEGSKA (reference sequence). The ends were cut back, 0 bases at V and 6 bases at J, with 9 bases in the middle. The CDR3 coding sequence is TGCAGTGCTAGAGACAGGGGTGGCAATGAGCAGTTCTTC. It specifies CSARDRGGNEQFF.

J is TRBJ2-7 and V is TRBV9, with TRBD2 as a possible D gene (6 bases). CDR3 length: 13 residues. Germline CDR1 is SGDLS and CDR2 is YYNGEE. V lost 1 base and J 3 bases, leaving 8 bases between the germline ends. CDR3 amino acids: CASSVNSGYEQYF. CDR3 in DNA: TGTGCCAGCAGCGTAAATAGCGGCTACGAGCAGTACTTC.

This clonotype was observed a handful of times. The chain employs TRBV20-1 and TRBJ2-3; 13 positions agree with TRBD2. In germline, CDR1 is DFQATT, CDR2 SNEGSKA (reference sequence). CDR3 size: 20 residues. The junction had 17 bases not matched to a gene; V was cut back by 3 bases and J by 2 bases. CDR3 coding DNA: TGCAGTGCTAGGCGGCCGGGACTAGCGGGGCTGAGACCCTCCACAGATACGCAGTATTTT. Protein sequence: CSARRPGLAGLRPSTDTQYF.

The J gene is TRBJ2-7, the V gene TRBV9; 8 bases agree with TRBD2. Germline V lookup: CDR1 SGDLS, CDR2 YYNGEE. CDR3 length: 13 amino acids. The trim removed 3 bases at V and 2 bases at J, leaving 1 base unmatched. In nucleotides, the CDR3 is TGTGCCAGCAGCGGGACTAGCCCCTACGAGCAGTACTTC. Translated, it gives CASSGTSPYEQYF.